These 23 T cell receptor beta chains were all obtained from the same sample, sequenced in a study of shared clonotypes between healthy human individuals. Sequencing used immunoSEQ multiplex PCR; TCRdb keeps in-frame clones, though not all of them. The data contain approximately 2.5 million clones, roughly 93% of them singletons. The specimen sequenced was naive CD4+ T cells from PBMCs. Indicated subset: CD45RA+ positively selected. These receptors came from a man between 18 and 29 years old in good health. Some clones in this sample may be carry-over from other donors' samples.

This clone occurred a few times. Distinct nucleotide sequences in the sample also encode this CDR3. The rearrangement joins TRBV18 to TRBJ1-1; D ambiguous. The CDR3 spans 13 residues. The V end lost 2 bases, the J end lost 0 bases, and 4 bases lay between the germline ends. Per the germline V gene, CDR1 is KGHSH and CDR2 is LQKENI. The CDR3 reads CASSPELNTEAFF. In DNA form, the CDR3 reads TGTGCCAGCTCACCAGAGTTGAACACTGAAGCTTTCTTT.

The count of this clone is one. The chain uses TRBV19 and TRBJ2-7; maybe TRBD1 (5 bases). The V gene lost 4 bases and the J gene lost 3 bases, with 10 bases spanning the gap. Germline CDR1 is LNHDA and CDR2 is SQIVND (reference sequence). The CDR3 loop spans 13 amino acids. CDR3 residues: CASSTAQGYEQYF. DNA of the CDR3: TGTGCCAGTAGTACGGCGCAGGGCTACGAGCAGTACTTC. Full variable domain (missing parts from reference TRBV19 and TRBJ2-7): DGGITQSPKYLFRKEGQNVTLSCEQNLNHDAMYWYRQDPGQGLRLIYYSQIVNDFQKGDIAEGYSVSREKKESFPLTVTSAQKNPTAFYLCASSTAQGYEQYFGPGTRLTVT.

J is TRBJ1-5 and V is TRBV6-5; D gene ambiguous. Trimming pared 0 bases from V and 5 bases from J, leaving 8 bases between. The CDR3 spans 14 residues. Germline lookup yields CDR1 MNHEY and CDR2 SVGAGI. CDR3 protein: CASSYSSGDQPQHF. In DNA, the CDR3 is TGTGCCAGCAGTTACTCGAGTGGGGATCAGCCCCAGCATTTT.

The CDR3 DNA sequence: TGCAGCGTTGAGGGGTTAACGGGAGCTTTCTTT. This sequence encodes CSVEGLTGAFF. The V gene is TRBV29-1, the J gene TRBJ1-1; D not certain. V lost 3 bases and J lost 10, with 12 bases in between. CDR3 length: 11 residues. Germline V gene sequence: CDR1 SQVTM, CDR2 ANQGSEA.

The chain is built from TRBV9 and TRBJ2-1; the D gene is possibly TRBD1 (6 bases). In germline, CDR1 is SGDLS, CDR2 YYNGEE. The CDR3 is made up of 13 amino acids. V was pared by 6 bases and J by 7 bases, with 14 bases between. DNA for the CDR3: TGTGCCAGCAACGACAACAGGGAAAATGAGCAGTTCTTC. Encoded protein: CASNDNRENEQFF.

About this clone itself: The junction does not match germline at one end; this may be a read error. The genes are TRBV11-2 and TRBJ2-5; TRBD1 agrees at 8 bases. This CDR3 contains 14 residues. Germline V CDR1 and CDR2: SGHAT, FQNNGV. The DNA for the CDR3 is TGTGCCAACAGCCCTGACAGGGGTTCAGAGACCCAGTACTTC. This codes for CANSPDRGSETQYF. The whole variable domain, filled in from reference TRBV11-2 and TRBJ2-5, reads EAGVAQSPRYKIIEKRQSVAFWCNPISGHATLYWYQQILGQGPKLLIQFQNNGVVDDSQLPKDRFSAERLKGVDSTLKIQPAKLEDSAVYLCANSPDRGSETQYFGPGTRLLVL.

The V call is TRBV7-7, the J call TRBJ2-2, with 7 positions matching TRBD1. Germline loops: CDR1 SSHAT, CDR2 FNYEAQ (reference sequence). The CDR3 is 15 residues long. Germline trimming cut 4 bases from V and 4 bases from J; bases unmatched to any gene: 6. CDR3: CASSSPGGVTGELFF. CDR3 DNA: TGTGCCAGCAGCTCGCCAGGGGGAGTCACCGGGGAGCTGTTTTTT.

A remark on this clone: Other nucleotide sequences in the sample specify the same CDR3. The chain combines TRBV19 with TRBJ1-1, with D perhaps matching TRBD1 (6 bases). The germline CDR1 and CDR2 sequences are LNHDA and SQIVND (reference sequence). V dropped 5 bases and J dropped 1 base, with 8 bases sitting between them. This CDR3 has 13 residues. CDR3 bases: TGTGCCAGTAGTGGGGGCAGGAACACTGAAGCTTTCTTT. It specifies CASSGGRNTEAFF.

The gene calls are TRBV27 and TRBJ2-7; D may correspond to TRBD1 or TRBD2 (5 bases each). There are 16 residues in the CDR3. V dropped 2 bases and J dropped 7 bases, with 21 bases sitting between them. In germline, CDR1 is MNHEY, CDR2 SMNVEV (reference sequence). As DNA, the CDR3 is TGTGCCAGCAGTTTAACTTGGGACCCCCGCCGTGGAGAGCAGTACTTC. Residues: CASSLTWDPRRGEQYF.

This clone was detected only once. The chain joins TRBV28 to TRBJ2-1; TRBD2 agrees at 11 bases. The length of the CDR3 is 15 residues. Germline V gene lookup returns CDR1 MDHEN and CDR2 SYDVKM. V lost 5 bases and J lost 4; bases outside the gene matches: 4. In DNA, the CDR3 is TGTGCCAGCAGTATAGCGGGAGGGACTTACAATGAGCAGTTCTTC. Protein product: CASSIAGGTYNEQFF.

The chain carries TRBV7-8 and TRBJ2-3, with D maybe TRBD2 (6 bases). This CDR3 contains 15 residues. V gave up 5 bases and J gave up 0 bases, with 12 bases separating them. Per germline, CDR1 SGHVS and CDR2 FQNEAQ. The CDR3 DNA reads as TGTGCCAGCAGCCACTGGGGAGGTAGCACAGATACGCAGTATTTT. It is translated as CASSHWGGSTDTQYF.

The chain couples TRBV6-5 to TRBJ2-4, with no clear D. Germline CDR1 MNHEY, CDR2 SVGAGI. There are 16 residues in the CDR3. The V gene lost 0 bases and the J gene lost 7 bases, with 16 bases spanning the gap. The CDR3 protein is CASSYSINSMENIQYF. For the CDR3, the DNA is TGTGCCAGCAGTTACTCGATTAACAGTATGGAGAACATTCAGTACTTC.

The CDR3 reads CASSSFDGQGSHGYTF. The CDR3 bases are TGTGCCAGCAGCTCTTTCGACGGGCAGGGGAGCCATGGCTACACCTTC. V gene TRBV13 combines with J gene TRBJ1-2; a possible D gene is TRBD1 (6 bases). V was trimmed by 4 bases and J by 6 bases, leaving 21 bases between them. The CDR3 runs 16 residues. The germline V gene has CDR1 PRHDT and CDR2 FYEKMQ (reference sequence). The full variable domain, rest sourced from reference TRBV13 and TRBJ1-2, is AAGVIQSPRHLIKEKRETATLKCYPIPRHDTVYWYQQGPGQDPQFLISFYEKMQSDKGSIPDRFSAQQFSDYHSELNMSSLELGDSALYFCASSSFDGQGSHGYTFGSGTRLTVV.

The rearrangement joins TRBV6-5 to TRBJ1-2; D uncertain. The germline V gene encodes CDR1 MNHEY and CDR2 SVGAGI. This CDR3 is built from 14 residues. Trimming took off 5 bases at V and 4 bases at J, with 14 bases between the two ends. The CDR3 coding sequence is TGTGCCAGCAGTCCCGGACTCCTGGGCTATGGCTACACCTTC. Its translation: CASSPGLLGYGYTF.

V usage is TRBV5-1 and J usage is TRBJ2-3; the match to TRBD2 covers 9 bases. J was trimmed by 3 bases and V by 4 bases; bases with no gene match: 6. The length of the CDR3 is 15 residues. Germline V gene lookup returns CDR1 SGHRS and CDR2 YFSETQ. CDR3 in amino acids: CASSAGGRWTDTQYF. As DNA, the CDR3 is TGCGCCAGCAGCGCGGGAGGGCGTTGGACAGATACGCAGTATTTT.

This chain connects TRBV20-1 to TRBJ2-5; D is ambiguous. Germline V gene sequence: CDR1 DFQATT, CDR2 SNEGSKA (reference sequence). V was clipped by 8 bases and J by 5 bases, with 12 bases between them. The CDR3 consists of 11 residues. CDR3 coding DNA: TGCAGTTCATCCTCCCCGGAGACCCAGTACTTC. Protein sequence: CSSSSPETQYF.

In DNA form, the CDR3 reads TGTGCCAGCAGCCAGAAGGACGGGCTCGCGGACGGATACGGTGGCTACACCTTC. This translates into CASSQKDGLADGYGGYTF. This chain links TRBV5-6 with TRBJ1-2; no clear D gene. V dropped 4 bases and J dropped 7 bases, with 29 bases sitting between them. Germline V CDR1 and CDR2: SGHDT, YYEEEE. This CDR3 contains 18 residues.

This sequence joins TRBV7-6 and TRBJ2-2; D tentatively fits TRBD1 or TRBD2 (5 bases each). Trimming stripped 6 bases from V and 0 bases from J, with 23 bases between. The CDR3 has 19 residues. Germline V gene sequence: CDR1 SGHVS, CDR2 FNYEAQ. The CDR3 DNA reads as TGTGCCAGCAGACACCGGCGGCTCACCGGGGCCCCGAACACCGGGGAGCTGTTTTTT. Amino acid sequence: CASRHRRLTGAPNTGELFF. Based on the CDR3 plus reference TRBV7-6 and TRBJ2-2, the full variable domain is GAGVSQSPRYKVTKRGQDVALRCDPISGHVSLYWYRQALGQGPEFLTYFNYEAQQDKSGLPNDRFSAERPEGSISTLTIQRTEQRDSAMYRCASRHRRLTGAPNTGELFFGEGSRLTVL.

The rearrangement joins TRBV15 to TRBJ2-7; possibly TRBD2 for D (6 bases). The CDR3 runs 16 residues. Germline V CDR1 and CDR2: LNHNV, YYDKDF (reference sequence). V was shortened by 3 bases and J by 3 bases, with 18 bases between the two germline ends. The DNA of the CDR3 is TGTGCCACCAGCAGCCGAAAGGGACTTTATCTCTACGAGCAGTACTTC. Translation: CATSSRKGLYLYEQYF.

V is TRBV28 and J is TRBJ2-5; D assignment may be TRBD1 or TRBD2 (5 bases each). The V gene lost 7 bases and the J gene lost 1 base, with 10 bases spanning the gap. CDR3 size: 13 residues. Germline V gives CDR1 MDHEN, CDR2 SYDVKM. The CDR3 loop reads CASTPGAQETQYF. In nucleotides, the CDR3 is TGTGCCAGCACCCCCGGGGCCCAAGAGACCCAGTACTTC.

The chain carries TRBV19 and TRBJ2-1; D perhaps matches TRBD1 (5 bases). Germline loops: CDR1 LNHDA, CDR2 SQIVND (reference sequence). This CDR3 spans 15 amino acids. Trimming took off 6 bases at V and 0 bases at J, with 12 bases between the two ends. As DNA, the CDR3 is TGTGCCAGTAGCCTAGACAGTTCCTCCTACAATGAGCAGTTCTTC. Translated, it gives CASSLDSSSYNEQFF.

The CDR3 coding sequence is TGCGCCAGCAGCTCTAGCGGGAGTGGCTACGAGCAGTACTTC. It translates to CASSSSGSGYEQYF. The genes are TRBV5-1 and TRBJ2-7, with 10 positions matching TRBD2. The length of the CDR3 is 14 residues. Germline V gene data show CDR1 as SGHRS and CDR2 as YFSETQ. V lost 3 bases, J lost 3 bases, and 3 bases stayed unmatched.

The CDR3 DNA sequence: TGCGCCAGCATCGTCGGGAGCGGGGTTTACAATGAGCAGTTCTTC. The encoded protein is CASIVGSGVYNEQFF. This sequence joins TRBV5-1 and TRBJ2-1, with 7 bases matching TRBD2. Germline assignment: CDR1 SGHRS and CDR2 YFSETQ. V shed 6 bases and J 4 bases; nucleotides not matched to a gene: 10. The CDR3 loop spans 15 amino acids.